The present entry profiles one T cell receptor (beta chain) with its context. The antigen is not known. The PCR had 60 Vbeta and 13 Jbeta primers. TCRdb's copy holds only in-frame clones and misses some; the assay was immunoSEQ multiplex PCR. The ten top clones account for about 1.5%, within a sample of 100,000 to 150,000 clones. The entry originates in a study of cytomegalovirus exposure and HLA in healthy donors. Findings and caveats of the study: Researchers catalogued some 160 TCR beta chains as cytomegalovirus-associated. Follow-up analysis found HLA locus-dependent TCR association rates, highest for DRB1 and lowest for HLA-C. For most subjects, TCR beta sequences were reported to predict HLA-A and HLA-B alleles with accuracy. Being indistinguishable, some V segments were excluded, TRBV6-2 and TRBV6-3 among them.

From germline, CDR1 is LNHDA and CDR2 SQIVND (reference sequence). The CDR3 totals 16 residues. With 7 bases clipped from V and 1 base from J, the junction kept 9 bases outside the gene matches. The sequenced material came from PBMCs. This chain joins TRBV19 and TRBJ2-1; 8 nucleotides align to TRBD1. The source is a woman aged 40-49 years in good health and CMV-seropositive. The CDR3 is CASIRTGRGSYNEQFF. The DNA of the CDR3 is TGTGCCAGTATTAGGACAGGGAGAGGGTCCTACAATGAGCAGTTCTTC.